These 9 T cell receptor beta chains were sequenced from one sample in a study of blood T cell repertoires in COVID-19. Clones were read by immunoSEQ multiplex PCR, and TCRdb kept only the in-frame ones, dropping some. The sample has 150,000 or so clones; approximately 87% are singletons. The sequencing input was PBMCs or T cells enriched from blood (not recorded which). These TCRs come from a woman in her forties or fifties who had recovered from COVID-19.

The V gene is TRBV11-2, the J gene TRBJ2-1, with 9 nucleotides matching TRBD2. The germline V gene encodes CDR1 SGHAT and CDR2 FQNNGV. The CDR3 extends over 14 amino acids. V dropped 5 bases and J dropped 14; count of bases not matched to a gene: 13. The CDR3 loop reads CASSLGASGTLEFF. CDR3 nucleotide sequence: TGTGCCAGCAGCCTAGGGGCTAGCGGGACTCTAGAGTTCTTC.

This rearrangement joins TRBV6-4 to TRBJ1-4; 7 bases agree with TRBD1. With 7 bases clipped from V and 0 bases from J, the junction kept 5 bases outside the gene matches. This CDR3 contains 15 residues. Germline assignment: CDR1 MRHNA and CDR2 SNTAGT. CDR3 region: CASNRGFATNEKLFF. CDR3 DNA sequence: TGTGCCAGCAACAGGGGCTTTGCAACTAATGAAAAACTGTTTTTT.

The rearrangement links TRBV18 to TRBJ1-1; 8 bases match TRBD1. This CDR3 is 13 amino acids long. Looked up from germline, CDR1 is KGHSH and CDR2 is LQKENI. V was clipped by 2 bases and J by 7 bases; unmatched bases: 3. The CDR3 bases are TGTGCCAGCTCACCAGGACAGGGCCTTGAAGCTTTCTTT. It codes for CASSPGQGLEAFF.

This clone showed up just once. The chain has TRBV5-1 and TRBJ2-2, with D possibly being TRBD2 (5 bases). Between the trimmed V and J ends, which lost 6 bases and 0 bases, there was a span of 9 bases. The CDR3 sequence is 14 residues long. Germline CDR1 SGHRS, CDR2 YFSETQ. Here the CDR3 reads CASKASSNTGELFF. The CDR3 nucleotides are TGCGCCAGCAAGGCTAGCTCGAACACCGGGGAGCTGTTTTTT. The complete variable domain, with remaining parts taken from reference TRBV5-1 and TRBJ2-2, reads KAGVTQTPRYLIKTRGQQVTLSCSPISGHRSVSWYQQTPGQGLQFLFEYFSETQRNKGNFPGRFSGRQFSNSRSEMNVSTLELGDSALYLCASKASSNTGELFFGEGSRLTVL.

The CDR3, as DNA: TGTGCCAGCAGTTGGGAAGGGGAATCACCCCTCCACTTT. It codes for CASSWEGESPLHF. The chain combines TRBV6-5 with TRBJ1-6; D possibly corresponds to TRBD1 (5 bases). V lost 4 bases and J lost 10, with 11 bases in between. Looked up from germline, CDR1 is MNHEY and CDR2 is SVGAGI. This CDR3 comprises 13 residues.

CDR3 sequence: CASSAGTRADTQYF. In DNA, the CDR3 is TGTGCCAGCAGCGCCGGGACTCGGGCCGATACGCAGTATTTT. The chain recombines TRBV9 with TRBJ2-3, with a possible D match to TRBD2 (6 bases). Deletions cut 3 bases from V and 6 bases from J, with 14 bases between. This CDR3 has 14 residues. Per germline, CDR1 SGDLS and CDR2 YYNGEE.

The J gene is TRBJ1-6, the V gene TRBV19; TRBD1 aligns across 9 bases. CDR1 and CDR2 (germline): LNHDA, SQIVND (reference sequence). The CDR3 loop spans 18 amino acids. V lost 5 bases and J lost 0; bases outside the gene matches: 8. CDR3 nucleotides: TGTGCCAGTAGTGGGGGGACAGGGAGGAGCTCCTATAATTCACCCCTCCACTTT. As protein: CASSGGTGRSSYNSPLHF.

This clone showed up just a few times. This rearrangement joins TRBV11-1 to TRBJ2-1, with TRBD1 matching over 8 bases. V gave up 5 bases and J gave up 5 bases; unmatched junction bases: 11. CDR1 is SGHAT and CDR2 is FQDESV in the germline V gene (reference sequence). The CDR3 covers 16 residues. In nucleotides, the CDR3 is TGTGCCAGCAGCCTATCCCGGACAGGGTCCGACAATGAGCAGTTCTTC. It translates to CASSLSRTGSDNEQFF.

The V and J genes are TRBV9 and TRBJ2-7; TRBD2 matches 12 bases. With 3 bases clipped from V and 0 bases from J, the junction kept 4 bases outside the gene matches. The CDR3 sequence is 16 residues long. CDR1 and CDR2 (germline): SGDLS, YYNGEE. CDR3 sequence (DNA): TGTGCCAGCAGCGGAGAGACTAGCGGGAGCTCCTACGAGCAGTACGTC. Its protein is CASSGETSGSSYEQYV.